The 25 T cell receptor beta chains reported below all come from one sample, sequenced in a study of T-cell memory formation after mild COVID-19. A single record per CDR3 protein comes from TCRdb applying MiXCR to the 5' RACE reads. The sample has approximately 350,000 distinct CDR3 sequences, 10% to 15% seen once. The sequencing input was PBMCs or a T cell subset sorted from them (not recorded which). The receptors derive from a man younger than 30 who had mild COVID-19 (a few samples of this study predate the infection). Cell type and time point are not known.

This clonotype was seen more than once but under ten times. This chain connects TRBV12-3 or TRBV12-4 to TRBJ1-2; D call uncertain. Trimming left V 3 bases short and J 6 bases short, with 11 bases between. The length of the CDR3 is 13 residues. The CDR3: CASSFWGDDGYTF. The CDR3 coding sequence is TGTGCCAGCAGTTTTTGGGGTGACGATGGCTACACCTTC.

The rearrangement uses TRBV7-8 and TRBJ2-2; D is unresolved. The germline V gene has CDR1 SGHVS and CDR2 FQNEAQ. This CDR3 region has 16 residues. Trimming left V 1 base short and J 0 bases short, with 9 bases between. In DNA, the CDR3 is TGTGCCAGCAGCTTAGGACACTACGCGAACACCGGGGAGCTGTTTTTT. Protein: CASSLGHYANTGELFF.

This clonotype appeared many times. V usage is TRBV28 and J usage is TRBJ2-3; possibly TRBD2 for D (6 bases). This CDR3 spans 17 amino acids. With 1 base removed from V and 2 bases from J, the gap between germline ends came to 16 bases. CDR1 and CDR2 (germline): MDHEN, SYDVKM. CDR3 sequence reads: CASSLLAAGQATDTQYF. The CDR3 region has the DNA TGTGCCAGCAGTTTATTAGCAGCGGGTCAGGCCACAGATACGCAGTATTTT.

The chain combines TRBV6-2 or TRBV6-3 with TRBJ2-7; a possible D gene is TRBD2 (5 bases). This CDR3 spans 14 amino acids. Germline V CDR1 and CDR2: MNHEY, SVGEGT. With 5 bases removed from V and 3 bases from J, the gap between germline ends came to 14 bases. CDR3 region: CASSDYSGSYEQYV. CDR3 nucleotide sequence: TGTGCCAGCAGTGACTACAGTGGAAGCTACGAGCAGTACGTC.

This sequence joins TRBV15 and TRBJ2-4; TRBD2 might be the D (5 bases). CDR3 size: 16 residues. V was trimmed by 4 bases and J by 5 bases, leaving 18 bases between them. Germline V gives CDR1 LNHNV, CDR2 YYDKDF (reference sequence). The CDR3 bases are TGTGCCACCAGCACCCGCCCTGAGGGAGTCGAAAACATTCAGTACTTC. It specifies CATSTRPEGVENIQYF.

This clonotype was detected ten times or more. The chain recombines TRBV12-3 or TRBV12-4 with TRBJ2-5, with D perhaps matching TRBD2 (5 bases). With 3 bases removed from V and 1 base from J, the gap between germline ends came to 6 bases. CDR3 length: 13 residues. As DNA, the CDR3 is TGTGCCAGCAGTTTTGGACTCCAAGAGACCCAGTACTTC. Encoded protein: CASSFGLQETQYF.

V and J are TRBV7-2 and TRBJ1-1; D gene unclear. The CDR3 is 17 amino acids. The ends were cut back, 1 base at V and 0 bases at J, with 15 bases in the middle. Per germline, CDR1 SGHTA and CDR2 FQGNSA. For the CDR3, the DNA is TGTGCCAGCAGCTTAGAAGGGTCAGGAAGGATGAACACTGAAGCTTTCTTT. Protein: CASSLEGSGRMNTEAFF.

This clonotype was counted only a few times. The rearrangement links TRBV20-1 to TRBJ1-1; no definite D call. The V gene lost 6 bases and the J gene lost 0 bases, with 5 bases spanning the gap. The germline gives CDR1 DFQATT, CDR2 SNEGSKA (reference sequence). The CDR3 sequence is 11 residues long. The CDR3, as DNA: TGCAGTGCGCGGATGAACACTGAAGCTTTCTTT. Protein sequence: CSARMNTEAFF.

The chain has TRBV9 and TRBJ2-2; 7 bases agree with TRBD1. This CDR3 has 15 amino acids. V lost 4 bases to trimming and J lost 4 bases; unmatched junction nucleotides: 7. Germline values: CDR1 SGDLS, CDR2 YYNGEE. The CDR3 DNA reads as TGTGCCAGCAGCTTACGGGACAGAGGCACCGGGGAGCTGTTTTTT. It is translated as CASSLRDRGTGELFF.

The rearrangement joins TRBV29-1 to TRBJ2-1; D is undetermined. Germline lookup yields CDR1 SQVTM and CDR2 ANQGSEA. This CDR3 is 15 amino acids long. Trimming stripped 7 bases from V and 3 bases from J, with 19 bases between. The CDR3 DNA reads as TGCAGCGGGACGAAGGAGCCCCCAGGCTACAATGAGCAGTTCTTC. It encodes CSGTKEPPGYNEQFF.

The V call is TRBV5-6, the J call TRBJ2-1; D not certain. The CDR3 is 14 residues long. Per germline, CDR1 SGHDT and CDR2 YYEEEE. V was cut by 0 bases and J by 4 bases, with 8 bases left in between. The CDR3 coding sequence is TGTGCCAGCAGCTTGGGTAGGCCATACAATGAGCAGTTCTTC. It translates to CASSLGRPYNEQFF.

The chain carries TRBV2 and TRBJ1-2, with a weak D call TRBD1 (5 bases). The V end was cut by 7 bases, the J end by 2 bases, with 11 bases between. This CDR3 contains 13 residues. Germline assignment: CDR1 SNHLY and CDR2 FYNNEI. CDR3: CASKKGFNYGYTF. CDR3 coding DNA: TGTGCCAGCAAGAAGGGGTTCAACTATGGCTACACCTTC.

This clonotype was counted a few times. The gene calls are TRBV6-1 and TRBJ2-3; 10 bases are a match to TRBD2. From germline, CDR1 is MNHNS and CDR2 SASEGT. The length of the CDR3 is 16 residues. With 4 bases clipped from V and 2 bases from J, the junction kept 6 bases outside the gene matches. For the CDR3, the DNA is TGTGCCAGCAGTGGATCTAGCGGGGGCCTCACAGATACGCAGTATTTT. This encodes CASSGSSGGLTDTQYF.

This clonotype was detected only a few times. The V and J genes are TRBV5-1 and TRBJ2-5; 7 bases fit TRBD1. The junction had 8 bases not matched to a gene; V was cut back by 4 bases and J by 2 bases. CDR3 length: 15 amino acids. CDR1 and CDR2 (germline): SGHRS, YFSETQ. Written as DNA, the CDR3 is TGCGCCAGCAGCCGAGTGGGGACAGTTCAAGAGACCCAGTACTTC. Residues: CASSRVGTVQETQYF.

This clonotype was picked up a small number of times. For the CDR3, the DNA is TGCAGCGTTGATTGGGACCAAGAGACCCAGTACTTC. Amino acid sequence: CSVDWDQETQYF. The gene calls are TRBV29-1 and TRBJ2-5; D gene unclear. This CDR3 comprises 12 residues. The V and J ends lost 3 bases and 0 bases respectively, with 5 bases between them. Germline V gene sequence: CDR1 SQVTM, CDR2 ANQGSEA.

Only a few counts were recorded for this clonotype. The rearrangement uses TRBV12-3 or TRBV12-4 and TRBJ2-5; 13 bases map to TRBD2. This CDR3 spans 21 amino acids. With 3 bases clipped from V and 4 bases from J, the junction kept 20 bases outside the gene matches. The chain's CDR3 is CASSFKGRLAGGPGVRETQYF. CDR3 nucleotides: TGTGCCAGCAGTTTCAAGGGGCGACTAGCGGGGGGCCCCGGGGTCCGAGAGACCCAGTACTTC.

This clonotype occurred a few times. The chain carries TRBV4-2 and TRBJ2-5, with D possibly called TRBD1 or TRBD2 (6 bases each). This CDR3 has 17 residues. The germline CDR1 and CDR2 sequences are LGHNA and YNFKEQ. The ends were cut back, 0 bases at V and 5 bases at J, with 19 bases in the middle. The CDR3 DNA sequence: TGTGCCAGCAGCCAAGATGAAGGGGGGACGAGCAGGGAGACCCAGTACTTC. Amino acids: CASSQDEGGTSRETQYF.

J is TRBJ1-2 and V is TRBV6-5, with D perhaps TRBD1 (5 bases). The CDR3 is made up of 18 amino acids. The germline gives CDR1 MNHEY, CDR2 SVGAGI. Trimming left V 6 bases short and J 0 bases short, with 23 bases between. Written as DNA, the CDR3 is TGTGCCAGCAGCCGGGTTGTAAGGGAAGGGGTCGCTAACTATGGCTACACCTTC. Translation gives CASSRVVREGVANYGYTF.

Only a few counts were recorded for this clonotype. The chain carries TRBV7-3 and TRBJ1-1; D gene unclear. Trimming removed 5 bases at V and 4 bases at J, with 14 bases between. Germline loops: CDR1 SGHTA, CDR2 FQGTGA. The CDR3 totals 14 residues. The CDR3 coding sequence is TGTGCCAGCAGCCGGGATGAGGGAAGCACTGAAGCTTTCTTT. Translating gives CASSRDEGSTEAFF. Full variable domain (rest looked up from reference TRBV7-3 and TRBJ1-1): GAGVSQTPSNKVTEKGKYVELRCDPISGHTALYWYRQSLGQGPEFLIYFQGTGAADDSGLPNDRFFAVRPEGSVSTLKIQRTERGDSAVYLCASSRDEGSTEAFFGQGTRLTVV.

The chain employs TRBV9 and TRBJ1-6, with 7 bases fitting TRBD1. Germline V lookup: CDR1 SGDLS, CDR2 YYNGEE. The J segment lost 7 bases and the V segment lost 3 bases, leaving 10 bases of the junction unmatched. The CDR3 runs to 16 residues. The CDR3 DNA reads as TGTGCCAGCAGCGGAAAGACCGGGACAGTCAATTCACCCCTCCACTTT. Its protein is CASSGKTGTVNSPLHF. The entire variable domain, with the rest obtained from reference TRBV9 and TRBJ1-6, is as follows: DSGVTQTPKHLITATGQRVTLRCSPRSGDLSVYWYQQSLDQGLQFLIQYYNGEERAKGNILERFSAQQFPDLHSELNLSSLELGDSALYFCASSGKTGTVNSPLHFGNGTRLTVT.

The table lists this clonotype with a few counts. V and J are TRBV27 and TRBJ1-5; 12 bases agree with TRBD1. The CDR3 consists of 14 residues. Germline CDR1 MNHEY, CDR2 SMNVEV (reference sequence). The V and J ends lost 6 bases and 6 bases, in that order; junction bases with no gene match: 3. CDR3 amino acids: CASRGQGAAQPQHF. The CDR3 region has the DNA TGTGCCAGCAGGGGACAGGGGGCCGCTCAGCCCCAGCATTTT.

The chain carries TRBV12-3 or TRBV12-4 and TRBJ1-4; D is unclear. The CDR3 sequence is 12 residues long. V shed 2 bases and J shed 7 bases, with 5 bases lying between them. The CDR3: CASSLMGEKLFF. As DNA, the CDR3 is TGTGCCAGCAGTTTAATGGGTGAAAAACTGTTTTTT.

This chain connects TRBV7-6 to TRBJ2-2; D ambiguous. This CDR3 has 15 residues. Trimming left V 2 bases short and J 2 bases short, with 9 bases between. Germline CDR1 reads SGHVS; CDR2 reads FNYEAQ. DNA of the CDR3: TGTGCCAGCAGCTTACTACAGCTTAACACCGGGGAGCTGTTTTTT. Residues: CASSLLQLNTGELFF.

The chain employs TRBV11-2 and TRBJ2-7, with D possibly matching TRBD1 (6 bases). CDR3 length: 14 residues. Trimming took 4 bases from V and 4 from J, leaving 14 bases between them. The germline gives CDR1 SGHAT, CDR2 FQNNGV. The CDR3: CASSSPGQLYEQYF. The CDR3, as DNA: TGTGCCAGCAGCTCCCCGGGACAACTATACGAGCAGTACTTC. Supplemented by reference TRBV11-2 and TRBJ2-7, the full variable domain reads EAGVAQSPRYKIIEKRQSVAFWCNPISGHATLYWYQQILGQGPKLLIQFQNNGVVDDSQLPKDRFSAERLKGVDSTLKIQPAKLEDSAVYLCASSSPGQLYEQYFGPGTRLTVT.

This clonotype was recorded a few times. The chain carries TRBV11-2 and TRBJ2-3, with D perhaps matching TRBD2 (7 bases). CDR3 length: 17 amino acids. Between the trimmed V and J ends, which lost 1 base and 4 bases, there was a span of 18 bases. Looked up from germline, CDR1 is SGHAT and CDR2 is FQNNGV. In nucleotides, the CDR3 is TGTGCCAGCAGCTTAGCTCTCGGTGGGGGGGCCTCAGATACGCAGTATTTT. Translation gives CASSLALGGGASDTQYF.